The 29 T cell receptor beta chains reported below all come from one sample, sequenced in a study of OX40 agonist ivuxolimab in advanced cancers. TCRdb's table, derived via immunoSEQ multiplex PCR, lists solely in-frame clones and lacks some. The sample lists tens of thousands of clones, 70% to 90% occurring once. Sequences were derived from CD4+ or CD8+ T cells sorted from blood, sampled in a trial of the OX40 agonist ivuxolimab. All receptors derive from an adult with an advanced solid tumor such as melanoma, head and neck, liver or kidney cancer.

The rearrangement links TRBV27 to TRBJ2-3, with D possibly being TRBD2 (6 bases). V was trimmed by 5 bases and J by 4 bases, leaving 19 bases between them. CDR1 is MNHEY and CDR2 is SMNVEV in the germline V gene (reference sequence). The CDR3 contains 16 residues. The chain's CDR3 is CASSLRRGSGPDTQYF. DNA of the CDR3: TGTGCCAGCAGTCTAAGGAGGGGCTCAGGGCCAGATACGCAGTATTTT.

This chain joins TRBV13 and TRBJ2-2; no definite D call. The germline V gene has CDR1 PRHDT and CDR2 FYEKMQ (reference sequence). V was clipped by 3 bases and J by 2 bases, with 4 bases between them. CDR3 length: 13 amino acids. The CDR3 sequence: CASSFYNTGELFF. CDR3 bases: TGTGCCAGCAGCTTCTACAACACCGGGGAGCTGTTTTTT.

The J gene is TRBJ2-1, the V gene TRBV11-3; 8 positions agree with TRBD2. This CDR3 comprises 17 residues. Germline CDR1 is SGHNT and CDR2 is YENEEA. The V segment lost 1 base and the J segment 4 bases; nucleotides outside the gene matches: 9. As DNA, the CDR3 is TGTGCCAGCAGCTTAGGGGCCGGGACTAGTATTTACAATGAGCAGTTCTTC. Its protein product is CASSLGAGTSIYNEQFF.

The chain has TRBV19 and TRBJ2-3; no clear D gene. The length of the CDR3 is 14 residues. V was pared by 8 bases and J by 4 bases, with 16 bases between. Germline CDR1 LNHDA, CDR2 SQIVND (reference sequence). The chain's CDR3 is CASGHGTGADTQYF. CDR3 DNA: TGTGCCAGTGGCCACGGTACGGGTGCAGATACGCAGTATTTT.

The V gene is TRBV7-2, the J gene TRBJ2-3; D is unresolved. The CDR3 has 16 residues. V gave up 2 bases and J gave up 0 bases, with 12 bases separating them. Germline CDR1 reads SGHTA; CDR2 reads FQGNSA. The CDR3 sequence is CASSLFALGSTDTQYF. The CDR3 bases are TGTGCCAGCAGCTTATTTGCGCTCGGGAGCACAGATACGCAGTATTTT.

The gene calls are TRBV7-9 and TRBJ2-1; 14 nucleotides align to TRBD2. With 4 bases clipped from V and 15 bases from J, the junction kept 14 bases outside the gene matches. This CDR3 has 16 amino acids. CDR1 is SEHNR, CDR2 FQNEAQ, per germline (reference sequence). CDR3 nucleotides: TGTGCCAGCAGCTCCCCGGACAGGGGACTAGCGGGAGTACTGTTCTTC. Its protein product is CASSSPDRGLAGVLFF.

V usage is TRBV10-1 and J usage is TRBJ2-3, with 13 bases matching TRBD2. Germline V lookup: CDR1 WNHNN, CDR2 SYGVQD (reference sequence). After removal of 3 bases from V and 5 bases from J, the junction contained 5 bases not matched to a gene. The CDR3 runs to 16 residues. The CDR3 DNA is TGCGCCAGCAGTGATGGACTAGCGGGAGCTGAAGATACGCAGTATTTT. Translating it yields CASSDGLAGAEDTQYF.

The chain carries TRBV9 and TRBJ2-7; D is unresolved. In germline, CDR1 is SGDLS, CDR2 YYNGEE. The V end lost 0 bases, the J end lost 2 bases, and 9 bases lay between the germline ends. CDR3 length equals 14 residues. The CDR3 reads CASSVGGATYEQYF. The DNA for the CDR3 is TGTGCCAGCAGCGTAGGCGGTGCAACCTACGAGCAGTACTTC.

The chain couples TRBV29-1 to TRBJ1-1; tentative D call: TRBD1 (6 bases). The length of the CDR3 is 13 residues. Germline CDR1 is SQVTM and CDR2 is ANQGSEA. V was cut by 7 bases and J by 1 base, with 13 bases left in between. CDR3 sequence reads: CSGARTENTEAFF. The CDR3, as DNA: TGCAGCGGGGCCAGGACAGAGAACACTGAAGCTTTCTTT.

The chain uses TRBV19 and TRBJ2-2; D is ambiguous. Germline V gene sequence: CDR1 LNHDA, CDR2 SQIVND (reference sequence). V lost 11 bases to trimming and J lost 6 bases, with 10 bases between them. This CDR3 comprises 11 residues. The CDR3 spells CASSLSGELFF. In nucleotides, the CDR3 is TGTGCCTCAAGTCTGTCCGGGGAGCTGTTTTTT.

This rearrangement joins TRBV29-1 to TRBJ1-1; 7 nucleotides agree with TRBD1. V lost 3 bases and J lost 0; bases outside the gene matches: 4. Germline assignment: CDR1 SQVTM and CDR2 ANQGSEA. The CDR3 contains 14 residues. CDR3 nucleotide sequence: TGCAGCGTTGAGGGACAGCTCATGAACACTGAAGCTTTCTTT. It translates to CSVEGQLMNTEAFF.

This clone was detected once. The CDR3 protein is CASSQVGTSGRPQETQYF. The CDR3 DNA reads TGTGCCAGCAGCCAAGTCGGGACTAGCGGGAGGCCCCAAGAGACCCAGTACTTC. This chain connects TRBV4-2 to TRBJ2-5, with TRBD2 matching 15 bases. J lost 1 base, V lost 1 base, and 4 bases had no gene match. This CDR3 has 18 amino acids. The germline CDR1 and CDR2 sequences are LGHNA and YNFKEQ.

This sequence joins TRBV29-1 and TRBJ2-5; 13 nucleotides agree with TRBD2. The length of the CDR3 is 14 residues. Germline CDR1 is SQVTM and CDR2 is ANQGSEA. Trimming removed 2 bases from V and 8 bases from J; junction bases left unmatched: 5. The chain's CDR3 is CSVEKLAGGGTQYF. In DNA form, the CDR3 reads TGCAGCGTTGAAAAACTAGCGGGAGGGGGAACCCAGTACTTC.

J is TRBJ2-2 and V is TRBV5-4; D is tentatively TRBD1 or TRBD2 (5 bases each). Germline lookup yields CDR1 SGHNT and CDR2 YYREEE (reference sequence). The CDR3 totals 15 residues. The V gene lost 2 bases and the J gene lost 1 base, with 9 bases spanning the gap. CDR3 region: CASSLGTGNTGELFF. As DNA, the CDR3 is TGTGCCAGCAGCTTAGGGACGGGGAACACCGGGGAGCTGTTTTTT. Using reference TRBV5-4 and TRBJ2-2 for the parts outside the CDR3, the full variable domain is ETGVTQSPTHLIKTRGQQVTLRCSSQSGHNTVSWYQQALGQGPQFIFQYYREEENGRGNFPPRFSGLQFPNYSSELNVNALELDDSALYLCASSLGTGNTGELFFGEGSRLTVL.

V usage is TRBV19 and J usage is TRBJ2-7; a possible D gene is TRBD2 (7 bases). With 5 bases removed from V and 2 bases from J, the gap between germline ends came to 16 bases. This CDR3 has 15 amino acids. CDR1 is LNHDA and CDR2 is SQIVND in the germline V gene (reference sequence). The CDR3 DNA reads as TGTGCCAGTAGTCCCCAGGCGGGGGCAACCTACGAGCAGTACTTC. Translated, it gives CASSPQAGATYEQYF.

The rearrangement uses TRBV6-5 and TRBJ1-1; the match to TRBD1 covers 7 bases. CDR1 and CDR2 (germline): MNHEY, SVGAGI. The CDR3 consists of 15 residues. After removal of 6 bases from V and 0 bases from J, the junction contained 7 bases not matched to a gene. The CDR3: CASRPTGEVNTEAFF. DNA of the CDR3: TGTGCCAGCAGACCTACAGGGGAGGTGAACACTGAAGCTTTCTTT.

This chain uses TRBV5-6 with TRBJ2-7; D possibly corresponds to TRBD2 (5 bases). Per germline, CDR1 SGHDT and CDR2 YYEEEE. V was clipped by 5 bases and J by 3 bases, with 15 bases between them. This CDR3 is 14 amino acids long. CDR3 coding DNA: TGTGCCAGCAGAGACACTAGGAGTGGCTACGAGCAGTACTTC. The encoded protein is CASRDTRSGYEQYF.

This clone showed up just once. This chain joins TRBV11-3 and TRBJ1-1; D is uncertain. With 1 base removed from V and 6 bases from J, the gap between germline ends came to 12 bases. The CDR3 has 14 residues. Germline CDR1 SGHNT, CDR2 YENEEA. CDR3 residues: CASSLVLGSSEAFF. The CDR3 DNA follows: TGTGCCAGCAGCTTAGTGCTGGGTTCCTCTGAAGCTTTCTTT. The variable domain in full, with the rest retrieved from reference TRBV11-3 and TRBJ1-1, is EAGVVQSPRYKIIEKKQPVAFWCNPISGHNTLYWYLQNLGQGPELLIRYENEEAVDDSQLPKDRFSAERLKGVDSTLKIQPAELGDSAVYLCASSLVLGSSEAFFGQGTRLTVV.

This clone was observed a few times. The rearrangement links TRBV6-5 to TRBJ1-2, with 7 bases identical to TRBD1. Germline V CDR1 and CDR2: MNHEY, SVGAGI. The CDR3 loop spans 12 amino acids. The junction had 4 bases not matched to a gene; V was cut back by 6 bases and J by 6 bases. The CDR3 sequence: CASRQGTDGYTF. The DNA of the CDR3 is TGTGCCAGCAGACAGGGGACAGATGGCTACACCTTC.

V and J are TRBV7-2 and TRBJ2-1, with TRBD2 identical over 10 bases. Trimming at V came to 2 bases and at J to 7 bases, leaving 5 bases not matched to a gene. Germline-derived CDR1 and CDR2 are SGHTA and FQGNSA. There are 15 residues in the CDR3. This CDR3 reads CASSLRLAGANEQFF. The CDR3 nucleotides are TGTGCCAGCAGCTTACGGCTAGCGGGGGCGAATGAGCAGTTCTTC. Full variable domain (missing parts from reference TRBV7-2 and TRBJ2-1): GAGVSQSPSNKVTEKGKDVELRCDPISGHTALYWYRQSLGQGLEFLIYFQGNSAPDKSGLPSDRFSAERTGGSVSTLTIQRTQQEDSAVYLCASSLRLAGANEQFFGPGTRLTVL.

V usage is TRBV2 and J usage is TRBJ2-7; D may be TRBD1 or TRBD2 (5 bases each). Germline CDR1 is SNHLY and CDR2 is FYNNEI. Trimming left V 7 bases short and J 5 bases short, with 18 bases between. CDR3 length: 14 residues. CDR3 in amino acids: CASNGVKGSHEQYF. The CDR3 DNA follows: TGTGCCAGCAATGGGGTCAAGGGGAGCCACGAGCAGTACTTC.

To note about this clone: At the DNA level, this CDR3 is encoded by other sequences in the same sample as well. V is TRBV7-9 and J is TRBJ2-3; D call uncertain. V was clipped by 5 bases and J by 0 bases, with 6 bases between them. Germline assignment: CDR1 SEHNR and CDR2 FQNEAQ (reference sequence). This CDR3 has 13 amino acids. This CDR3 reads CASSPGSTDTQYF. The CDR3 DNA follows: TGTGCCAGCAGCCCGGGCAGCACAGATACGCAGTATTTT.

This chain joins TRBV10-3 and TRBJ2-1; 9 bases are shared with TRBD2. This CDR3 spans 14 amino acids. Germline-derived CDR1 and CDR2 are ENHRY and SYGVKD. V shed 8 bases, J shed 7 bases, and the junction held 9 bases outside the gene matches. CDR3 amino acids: CAIGQTSGGNEQFF. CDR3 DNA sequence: TGTGCCATCGGGCAGACTAGCGGAGGGAATGAGCAGTTCTTC.

The CDR3 loop reads CASSEEREGWNEQFF. In DNA, the CDR3 is TGCGCCAGCAGTGAGGAGCGGGAGGGGTGGAATGAGCAGTTCTTC. This chain connects TRBV10-1 to TRBJ2-1, with 10 bases lining up with TRBD2. Germline-derived CDR1 and CDR2 are WNHNN and SYGVQD (reference sequence). The CDR3 is 15 residues long. V shed 2 bases and J 7 bases; nucleotides not matched to a gene: 5.

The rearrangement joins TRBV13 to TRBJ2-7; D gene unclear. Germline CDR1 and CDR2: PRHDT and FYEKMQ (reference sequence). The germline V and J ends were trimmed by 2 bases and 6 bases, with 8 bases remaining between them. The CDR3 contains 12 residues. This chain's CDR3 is CASSLFGGEQYF. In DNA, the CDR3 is TGTGCCAGCAGCTTATTTGGCGGCGAGCAGTACTTC.

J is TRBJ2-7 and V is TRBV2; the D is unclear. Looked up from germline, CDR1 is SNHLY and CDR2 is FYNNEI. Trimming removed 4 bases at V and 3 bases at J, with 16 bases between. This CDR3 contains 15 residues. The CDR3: CASSGVKGLVYEQYF. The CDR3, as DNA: TGTGCCAGCAGTGGCGTAAAGGGCTTGGTCTACGAGCAGTACTTC.

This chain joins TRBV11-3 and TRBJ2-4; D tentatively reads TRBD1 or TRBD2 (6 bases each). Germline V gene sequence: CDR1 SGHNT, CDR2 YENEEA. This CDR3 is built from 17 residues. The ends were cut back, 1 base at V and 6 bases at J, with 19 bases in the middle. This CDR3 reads CASSLVTSGRGGNIQYF. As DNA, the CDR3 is TGTGCCAGCAGCTTAGTCACGAGCGGCAGGGGAGGAAACATTCAGTACTTC.

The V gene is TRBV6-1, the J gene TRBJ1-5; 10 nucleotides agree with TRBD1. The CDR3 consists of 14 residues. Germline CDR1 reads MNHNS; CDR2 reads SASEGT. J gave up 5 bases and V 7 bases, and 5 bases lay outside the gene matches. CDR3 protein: CASIPGTGDQPQHF. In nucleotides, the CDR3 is TGTGCCAGCATTCCCGGGACAGGGGATCAGCCCCAGCATTTT.

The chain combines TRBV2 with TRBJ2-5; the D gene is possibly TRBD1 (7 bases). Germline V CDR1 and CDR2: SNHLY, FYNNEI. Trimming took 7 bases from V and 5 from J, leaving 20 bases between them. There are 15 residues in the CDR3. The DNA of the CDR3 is TGTGCCAGCAAGGGGGCCACGGGACTCGAGGAGACCCAGTACTTC. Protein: CASKGATGLEETQYF. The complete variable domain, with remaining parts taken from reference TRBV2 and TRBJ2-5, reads EPEVTQTPSHQVTQMGQEVILRCVPISNHLYFYWYRQILGQKVEFLVSFYNNEISEKSEIFDDQFSVERPDGSNFTLKIRSTKLEDSAMYFCASKGATGLEETQYFGPGTRLLVL.